The 32 T cell receptor beta chains given below trace back to one sample, sequenced in a study of CD8 T cells in ankylosing spondylitis. TCRdb ran MiXCR on the 5' RACE reads and lists one entry per CDR3 protein. The sample shows some 8,900 distinct CDR3 sequences, about 3.9% of them seen only once. The sequencing input was blood, either unsorted or a sorted T cell fraction (not recorded which). These TCRs come from a female donor with ankylosing spondylitis or in good health (not recorded which).

This clonotype appeared many times. V usage is TRBV9 and J usage is TRBJ2-1; 7 bases match TRBD1. The CDR3 is 14 residues long. Per the germline V gene, CDR1 is SGDLS and CDR2 is YYNGEE. The V gene end was trimmed by 3 bases and the J gene end by 6 bases; junction bases not matched to a gene: 6. In nucleotides, the CDR3 is TGTGCCAGCAGCGGCAGGGGGTCTGGCAATGAGCAGTTCTTC. Translation gives CASSGRGSGNEQFF.

This clonotype was counted many times. The rearrangement uses TRBV9 and TRBJ2-7; 10 nucleotides agree with TRBD1. This CDR3 contains 15 residues. CDR1 and CDR2 from the germline V gene are SGDLS and YYNGEE. Losses at the gene ends were 3 bases for V and 3 bases for J; bases not matched to a gene: 6. As DNA, the CDR3 is TGTGCCAGCAGCGCTCAAGGGACAGGGGACTACGAGCAGTACTTC. Translated: CASSAQGTGDYEQYF.

This clonotype rates as medium-sized. This chain uses TRBV24-1 with TRBJ1-4; TRBD1 aligns across 7 bases. J gave up 4 bases and V 7 bases, and 5 bases lay outside the gene matches. Germline V CDR1 and CDR2: KGHDR, SFDVKD. This CDR3 comprises 14 residues. This chain's CDR3 is CATSVRGSNEKLFF. The CDR3 nucleotides read TGTGCCACCAGCGTCAGGGGGAGTAATGAAAAACTGTTTTTT.

This clonotype was counted at least ten times. The chain employs TRBV9 and TRBJ2-3; 12 nucleotides align to TRBD2. Germline trimming cut 0 bases from V and 1 base from J; bases unmatched to any gene: 9. Germline V CDR1 and CDR2: SGDLS, YYNGEE. This CDR3 is built from 19 residues. This CDR3 is CASSVVGLAGGPGTDTQYF. The CDR3 region has the DNA TGTGCCAGCAGCGTAGTAGGGCTAGCGGGGGGGCCCGGCACAGATACGCAGTATTTT.

The gene calls are TRBV9 and TRBJ2-1; TRBD1 matches 8 bases. V shed 0 bases, J shed 4 bases, and the junction held 6 bases outside the gene matches. This CDR3 spans 16 amino acids. Germline CDR1 and CDR2: SGDLS and YYNGEE. CDR3 sequence reads: CASSVEGRGPYNEQFF. The CDR3 nucleotides are TGTGCCAGCAGCGTAGAGGGCAGGGGGCCATACAATGAGCAGTTCTTC.

This clonotype showed up many times. The chain employs TRBV9 and TRBJ2-7; D is perhaps TRBD1 (5 bases). CDR1 is SGDLS and CDR2 is YYNGEE in the germline V gene. The CDR3 runs to 14 residues. The V gene lost 0 bases and the J gene lost 4 bases, with 11 bases spanning the gap. The DNA for the CDR3 is TGTGCCAGCAGCGTAGTCGAGTCAGGGTACGAGCAGTACTTC. This gives the protein CASSVVESGYEQYF.

By share, this clonotype counts as medium-sized. CDR3 DNA sequence: TGTGCCAGCAGCGTAGATGGGGGCCCTACCTACGAGCAGTACTTC. Residues: CASSVDGGPTYEQYF. This chain uses TRBV9 with TRBJ2-7, with a tentative D call TRBD1 (6 bases). Trimming stripped 0 bases from V and 2 bases from J, with 12 bases between. The CDR3 has 15 residues. Germline loops: CDR1 SGDLS, CDR2 YYNGEE.

This clonotype has at least ten counts. The chain employs TRBV9 and TRBJ1-2; TRBD1 matches 7 bases. Germline CDR1 SGDLS, CDR2 YYNGEE. V dropped 0 bases and J dropped 4; count of bases not matched to a gene: 3. This CDR3 is built from 14 residues. The CDR3 region is CASSVGDSIYGYTF. In DNA, the CDR3 is TGTGCCAGCAGCGTAGGGGACAGTATCTATGGCTACACCTTC.

This clonotype was counted at least ten times. The chain has TRBV9 and TRBJ2-1; the D gene is possibly TRBD1 (5 bases). Per the germline V gene, CDR1 is SGDLS and CDR2 is YYNGEE. This CDR3 is built from 14 residues. Trimming stripped 3 bases from V and 4 bases from J, with 11 bases between. CDR3 sequence (DNA): TGTGCCAGCAGCGCTGACAGAATTTACAATGAGCAGTTCTTC. Amino acids: CASSADRIYNEQFF.

This chain uses TRBV9 with TRBJ2-1; 9 bases map to TRBD2. The CDR3 sequence is 15 residues long. The germline gives CDR1 SGDLS, CDR2 YYNGEE. The V gene end was trimmed by 1 base and the J gene end by 5 bases; junction bases not matched to a gene: 4. Written as DNA, the CDR3 is TGTGCCAGCAGCGTAAGCGGGGGGTTTAACAATGAGCAGTTCTTC. Residues: CASSVSGGFNNEQFF. Drawing the rest from reference TRBV9 and TRBJ2-1, the complete variable domain is DSGVTQTPKHLITATGQRVTLRCSPRSGDLSVYWYQQSLDQGLQFLIQYYNGEERAKGNILERFSAQQFPDLHSELNLSSLELGDSALYFCASSVSGGFNNEQFFGPGTRLTVL.

A remark on this clonotype: A clone one base away is much larger, so this may be a read error. The CDR3 does not close with the conserved phenylalanine or tryptophan, likely indicating a read error. V is TRBV9 and J is TRBJ2-2, with 8 positions matching TRBD1. J was trimmed by 4 bases and V by 0 bases; bases with no gene match: 5. This CDR3 has 16 residues. Per germline, CDR1 SGDLS and CDR2 YYNGEE. The CDR3 region has the DNA TGTGCCAGCAGCGTAGTAGGGCAGGGGGCCACCGGGGAGCTGTTTTTA. It yields the protein CASSVVGQGATGELFL.

This clonotype was found once. This rearrangement joins TRBV9 to TRBJ2-1; the match to TRBD1 covers 8 bases. This CDR3 is built from 14 residues. J gave up 10 bases and V 4 bases, and 10 bases lay outside the gene matches. Germline lookup yields CDR1 SGDLS and CDR2 YYNGEE. This CDR3 reads CASSSADRVKEQFF. The CDR3 DNA follows: TGTGCCAGCAGCTCCGCGGACAGGGTAAAGGAGCAGTTCTTC.

This clonotype is deemed medium-sized. V and J are TRBV9 and TRBJ2-5, with D possibly being TRBD1 (6 bases). The germline V and J ends were trimmed by 0 bases and 5 bases, with 11 bases remaining between them. The CDR3 has 14 residues. Germline lookup yields CDR1 SGDLS and CDR2 YYNGEE. For the CDR3, the DNA is TGTGCCAGCAGCGTAGAGGGACATGTGGAGACCCAGTACTTC. Translating it yields CASSVEGHVETQYF.

This clonotype occurred many times. The chain combines TRBV9 with TRBJ1-6; D is unclear. Trimming took off 0 bases at V and 1 base at J, with 14 bases between the two ends. The CDR3 runs 18 residues. From germline, CDR1 is SGDLS and CDR2 YYNGEE. This CDR3 is CASSVATGGRSYNSPLHF. The CDR3 DNA follows: TGTGCCAGCAGCGTAGCTACGGGAGGACGTTCCTATAATTCACCCCTCCACTTT.

There are a few counts of this clonotype. Written as DNA, the CDR3 is TGTGCCAGCAGCTTACACCGGGACAGGGTTCTTCGAGGCTACACCTTC. This sequence encodes CASSLHRDRVLRGYTF. V gene TRBV9 combines with J gene TRBJ1-2; TRBD1 matches 9 bases. Germline trimming cut 4 bases from V and 8 bases from J; bases unmatched to any gene: 15. The CDR3 spans 16 residues. Germline V gives CDR1 SGDLS, CDR2 YYNGEE.

By share, this clonotype counts as medium-sized. The chain employs TRBV9 and TRBJ2-3; D not certain. V was cut by 0 bases and J by 2 bases, with 10 bases left in between. The CDR3 is 15 amino acids. Looked up from germline, CDR1 is SGDLS and CDR2 is YYNGEE. CDR3 nucleotide sequence: TGTGCCAGCAGCGTAGGCGGCGGATCCACAGATACGCAGTATTTT. Protein product: CASSVGGGSTDTQYF.

This clonotype was observed many times. The chain joins TRBV9 to TRBJ1-5; TRBD1 is a possible D gene (6 bases). The V gene's germline CDR1 is SGDLS and CDR2 YYNGEE. CDR3 length: 14 residues. The ends were cut back, 4 bases at V and 6 bases at J, with 14 bases in the middle. The CDR3 here is CASSPLGAGQPQHF. DNA for the CDR3: TGTGCCAGCAGCCCGCTGGGGGCAGGTCAGCCCCAGCATTTT.

This clonotype was seen at least ten times. V usage is TRBV9 and J usage is TRBJ2-5; D is perhaps TRBD2 (5 bases). Germline V lookup: CDR1 SGDLS, CDR2 YYNGEE. V lost 1 base to trimming and J lost 2 bases, with 15 bases between them. This CDR3 comprises 16 residues. CDR3 bases: TGTGCCAGCAGCGTATCTGCAAGGACTTCGCAAGAGACCCAGTACTTC. Its protein is CASSVSARTSQETQYF.

The V gene is TRBV9, the J gene TRBJ1-2; the D is unclear. This CDR3 has 14 amino acids. Trimming took 3 bases from V and 0 from J, leaving 9 bases between them. Germline V gene lookup returns CDR1 SGDLS and CDR2 YYNGEE. This chain's CDR3 is CASSERAANYGYTF. CDR3 coding DNA: TGTGCCAGCAGCGAGCGGGCGGCTAACTATGGCTACACCTTC.

This clonotype was seen many times. The chain combines TRBV9 with TRBJ2-7; D is possibly TRBD1 (5 bases). The CDR3 totals 14 residues. CDR1 is SGDLS, CDR2 YYNGEE, per germline. With 3 bases removed from V and 6 bases from J, the gap between germline ends came to 16 bases. Written as DNA, the CDR3 is TGTGCCAGCAGCGAGAGTGGTAGGGGCGGCGAGCAGTACTTC. It yields the protein CASSESGRGGEQYF. The entire variable domain, with the rest obtained from reference TRBV9 and TRBJ2-7, is as follows: DSGVTQTPKHLITATGQRVTLRCSPRSGDLSVYWYQQSLDQGLQFLIQYYNGEERAKGNILERFSAQQFPDLHSELNLSSLELGDSALYFCASSESGRGGEQYFGPGTRLTVT.

This sequence joins TRBV9 and TRBJ2-7, with 11 positions matching TRBD2. V lost 6 bases, J lost 0 bases, and 2 bases stayed unmatched. The CDR3 runs to 14 residues. Germline assignment: CDR1 SGDLS and CDR2 YYNGEE. CDR3 sequence: CASNSGGASYEQYF. Here the CDR3 DNA reads TGTGCCAGCAATAGCGGGGGGGCCTCCTACGAGCAGTACTTC.

The chain uses TRBV9 and TRBJ2-1; 7 bases are shared with TRBD1. Germline V lookup: CDR1 SGDLS, CDR2 YYNGEE. Trimming took 0 bases from V and 4 from J; bases not matched to a gene: 4. This CDR3 spans 15 amino acids. The CDR3: CASSVEGDSYNEQFF. The CDR3 DNA reads TGTGCCAGCAGCGTAGAGGGGGACAGTTACAATGAGCAGTTCTTC.

This clonotype has at least ten counts. This sequence joins TRBV9 and TRBJ1-2; D perhaps matches TRBD1 (5 bases). Germline-derived CDR1 and CDR2 are SGDLS and YYNGEE. This CDR3 is 14 amino acids long. V was clipped by 4 bases and J by 3 bases, with 13 bases between them. DNA of the CDR3: TGTGCCAGCAGCCCCCACTCGGGGGACTATGGCTACACCTTC. Its protein product is CASSPHSGDYGYTF.

This clonotype is labeled as medium-sized (0.01 to 0.1%). The chain combines TRBV9 with TRBJ1-4; no firm D call. Trimming removed 6 bases from V and 0 bases from J, with 12 bases in between. CDR3 length: 15 amino acids. CDR1 is SGDLS, CDR2 YYNGEE, per germline. Written as DNA, the CDR3 is TGTGCCAGCACCCTCTCCGGGACAACTAATGAAAAACTGTTTTTT. This translates into CASTLSGTTNEKLFF.

This clonotype occurred many times. V gene TRBV9 combines with J gene TRBJ2-1, with TRBD2 as a possible D gene (6 bases). Germline V CDR1 and CDR2: SGDLS, YYNGEE. The V end was cut by 5 bases, the J end by 0 bases, with 12 bases between. There are 15 residues in the CDR3. The CDR3 here is CASSWRETSYNEQFF. The CDR3 DNA is TGTGCCAGCAGTTGGCGGGAAACCTCCTACAATGAGCAGTTCTTC.

This clonotype was observed at least ten times. J is TRBJ1-2 and V is TRBV9; D perhaps matches TRBD1 (5 bases). The V and J ends lost 3 bases and 8 bases respectively, with 17 bases between them. This CDR3 comprises 14 residues. Per the germline V gene, CDR1 is SGDLS and CDR2 is YYNGEE. The CDR3 bases are TGTGCCAGCAGCGGGCGGAATGGGGGTTGGGGCTACACCTTC. Translating gives CASSGRNGGWGYTF. The entire variable domain, with the rest obtained from reference TRBV9 and TRBJ1-2, is as follows: DSGVTQTPKHLITATGQRVTLRCSPRSGDLSVYWYQQSLDQGLQFLIQYYNGEERAKGNILERFSAQQFPDLHSELNLSSLELGDSALYFCASSGRNGGWGYTFGSGTRLTVV.

This clonotype was counted at least ten times. J is TRBJ2-3 and V is TRBV9; 9 bases map to TRBD2. The CDR3 has 15 amino acids. Trimming removed 3 bases from V and 1 base from J; junction bases left unmatched: 3. Germline loops: CDR1 SGDLS, CDR2 YYNGEE. The CDR3 DNA is TGTGCCAGCAGCGATGCTAGCGGGGGCACAGATACGCAGTATTTT. The encoded protein is CASSDASGGTDTQYF. The full variable domain, its missing parts supplied by reference TRBV9 and TRBJ2-3, is DSGVTQTPKHLITATGQRVTLRCSPRSGDLSVYWYQQSLDQGLQFLIQYYNGEERAKGNILERFSAQQFPDLHSELNLSSLELGDSALYFCASSDASGGTDTQYFGPGTRLTVL.

This clonotype was detected only a few times. In DNA, the CDR3 is TGTGCCAGCAGCGTTTTGGCCGGCCAGGGGGTTGATGAGCAGTTCTTC. Translating it yields CASSVLAGQGVDEQFF. The rearrangement joins TRBV9 to TRBJ2-1; TRBD1 matches at 7 bases. This CDR3 is 16 amino acids long. CDR1 and CDR2 (germline): SGDLS, YYNGEE. V was clipped by 2 bases and J by 8 bases; unmatched bases: 13.

There are many counts of this clonotype. This chain links TRBV9 with TRBJ2-3, with D perhaps matching TRBD1 (6 bases). The CDR3 runs 17 residues. CDR1 and CDR2 (germline): SGDLS, YYNGEE. Between the trimmed V and J ends, which lost 6 bases and 2 bases, there was a span of 22 bases. CDR3 amino acids: CASNHPRDKEVTDTQYF. CDR3 bases: TGTGCCAGCAACCACCCCCGGGACAAAGAGGTCACAGATACGCAGTATTTT.

This clonotype was counted many times. The CDR3 nucleotides are TGTGCCAGCACCCCAGGGGTCGGGGGGCCAATCGGGGTGGACATTCAGTACTTC. This sequence encodes CASTPGVGGPIGVDIQYF. The chain recombines TRBV9 with TRBJ2-4; possible D gene TRBD2, 7 bases. This CDR3 is 18 amino acids long. The V end lost 6 bases, the J end lost 8 bases, and 30 bases lay between the germline ends. The germline V gene encodes CDR1 SGDLS and CDR2 YYNGEE.

This clonotype showed up many times. CDR3 protein: CASHRTGGSYNEQFF. The DNA of the CDR3 is TGTGCCAGCCATCGGACCGGGGGCTCCTACAATGAGCAGTTCTTC. V gene TRBV9 combines with J gene TRBJ2-1, with D possibly matching TRBD2 (6 bases). CDR3 size: 15 residues. V dropped 7 bases and J dropped 0 bases, with 14 bases sitting between them. Germline V gene lookup returns CDR1 SGDLS and CDR2 YYNGEE.

This clonotype is labeled medium-sized (0.01 to 0.1%). The chain carries TRBV9 and TRBJ1-1; unclear D gene. V dropped 1 base and J dropped 3 bases, with 4 bases sitting between them. Looked up from germline, CDR1 is SGDLS and CDR2 is YYNGEE. The CDR3 has 12 residues. For the CDR3, the DNA is TGTGCCAGCAGCGTATCTGACACTGAAGCTTTCTTT. Its translation is CASSVSDTEAFF.